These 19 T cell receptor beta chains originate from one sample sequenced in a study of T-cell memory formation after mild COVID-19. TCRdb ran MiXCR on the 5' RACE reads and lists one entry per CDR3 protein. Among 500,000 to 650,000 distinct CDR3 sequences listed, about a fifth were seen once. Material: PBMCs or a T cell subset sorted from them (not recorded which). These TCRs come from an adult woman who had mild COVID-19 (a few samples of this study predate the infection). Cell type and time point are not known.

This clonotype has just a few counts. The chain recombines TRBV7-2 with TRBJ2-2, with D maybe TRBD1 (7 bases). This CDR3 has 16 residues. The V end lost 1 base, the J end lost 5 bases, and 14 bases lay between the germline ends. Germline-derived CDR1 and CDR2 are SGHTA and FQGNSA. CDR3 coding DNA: TGTGCCAGCAGCTTAGTAGGGGCGGGACAGACCGGGGAGCTGTTTTTT. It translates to CASSLVGAGQTGELFF.

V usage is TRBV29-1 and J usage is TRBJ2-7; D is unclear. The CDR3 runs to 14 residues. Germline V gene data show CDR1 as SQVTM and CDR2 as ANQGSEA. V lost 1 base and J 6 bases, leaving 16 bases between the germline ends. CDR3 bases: TGCAGCGTTGAAGCGGAACAGCCCCTTGGCGAGCAGTACTTC. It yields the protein CSVEAEQPLGEQYF.

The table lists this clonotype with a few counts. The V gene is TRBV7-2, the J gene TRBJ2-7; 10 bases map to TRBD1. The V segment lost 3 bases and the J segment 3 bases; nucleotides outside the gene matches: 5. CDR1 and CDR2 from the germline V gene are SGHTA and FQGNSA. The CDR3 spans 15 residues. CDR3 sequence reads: CASSFYGQGGYEQYF. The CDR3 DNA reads TGTGCCAGCAGCTTTTACGGACAGGGGGGCTACGAGCAGTACTTC.

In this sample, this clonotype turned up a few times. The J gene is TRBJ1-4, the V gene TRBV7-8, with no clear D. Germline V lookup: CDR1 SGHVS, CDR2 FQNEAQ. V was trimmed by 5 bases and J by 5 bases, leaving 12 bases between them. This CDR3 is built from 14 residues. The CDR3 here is CASSTRTGNEKLFF. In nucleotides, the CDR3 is TGTGCCAGCAGCACCCGGACGGGGAATGAAAAACTGTTTTTT. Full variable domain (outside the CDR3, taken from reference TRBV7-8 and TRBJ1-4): GAGVSQSPRYKVAKRGQDVALRCDPISGHVSLFWYQQALGQGPEFLTYFQNEAQLDKSGLPSDRFFAERPEGSVSTLKIQRTQQEDSAVYLCASSTRTGNEKLFFGSGTQLSVL.

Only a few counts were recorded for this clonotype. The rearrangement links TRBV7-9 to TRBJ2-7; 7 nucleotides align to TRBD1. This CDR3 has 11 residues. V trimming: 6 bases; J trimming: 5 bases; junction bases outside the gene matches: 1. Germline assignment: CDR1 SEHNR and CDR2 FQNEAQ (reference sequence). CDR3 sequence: CASRGTDEQYF. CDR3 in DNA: TGTGCCAGCAGGGGGACAGACGAGCAGTACTTC.

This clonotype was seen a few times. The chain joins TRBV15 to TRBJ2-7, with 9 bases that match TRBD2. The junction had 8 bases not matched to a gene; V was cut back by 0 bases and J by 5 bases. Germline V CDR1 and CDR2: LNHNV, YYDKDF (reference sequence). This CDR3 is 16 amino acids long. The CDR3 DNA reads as TGTGCCACCAGCAGAGATAGTTGGGGACTAGCCCACGAGCAGTACTTC. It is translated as CATSRDSWGLAHEQYF.

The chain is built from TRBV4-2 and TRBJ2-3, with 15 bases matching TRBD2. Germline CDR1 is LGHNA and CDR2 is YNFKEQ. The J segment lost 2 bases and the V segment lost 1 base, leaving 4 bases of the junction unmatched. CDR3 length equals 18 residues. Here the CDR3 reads CASSQAGTSGGLTDTQYF. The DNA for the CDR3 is TGTGCCAGCAGCCAAGCTGGGACTAGCGGGGGGCTCACAGATACGCAGTATTTT.

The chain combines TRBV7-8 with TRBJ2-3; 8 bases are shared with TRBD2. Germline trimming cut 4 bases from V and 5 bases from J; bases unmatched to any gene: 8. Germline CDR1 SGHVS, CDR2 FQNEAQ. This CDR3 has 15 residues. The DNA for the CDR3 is TGTGCCAGCAGCTCGGCGGGGGGCCGGGGAGATACGCAGTATTTT. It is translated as CASSSAGGRGDTQYF. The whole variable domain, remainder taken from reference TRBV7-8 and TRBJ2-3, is GAGVSQSPRYKVAKRGQDVALRCDPISGHVSLFWYQQALGQGPEFLTYFQNEAQLDKSGLPSDRFFAERPEGSVSTLKIQRTQQEDSAVYLCASSSAGGRGDTQYFGPGTRLTVL.

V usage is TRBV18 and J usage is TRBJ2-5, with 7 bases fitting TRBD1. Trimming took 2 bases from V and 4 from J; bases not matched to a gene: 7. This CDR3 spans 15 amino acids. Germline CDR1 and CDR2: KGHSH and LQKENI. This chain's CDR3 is CASSPFKGAGETQYF. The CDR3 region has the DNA TGTGCCAGCTCACCATTTAAGGGGGCCGGAGAGACCCAGTACTTC.

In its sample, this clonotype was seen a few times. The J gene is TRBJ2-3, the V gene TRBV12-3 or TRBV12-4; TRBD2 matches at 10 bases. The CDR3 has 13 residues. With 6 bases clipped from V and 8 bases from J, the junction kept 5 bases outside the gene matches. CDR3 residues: CASRAGGVFTQYF. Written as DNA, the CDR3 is TGTGCCAGCAGAGCGGGGGGGGTCTTTACGCAGTATTTT.

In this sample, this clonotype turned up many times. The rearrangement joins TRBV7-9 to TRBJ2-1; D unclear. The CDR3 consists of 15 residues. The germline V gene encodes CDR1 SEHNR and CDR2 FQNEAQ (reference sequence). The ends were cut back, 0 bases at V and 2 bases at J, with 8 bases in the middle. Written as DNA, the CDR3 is TGTGCCAGCAGCTTAGCTGGGGTCACCTACAATGAGCAGTTCTTC. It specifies CASSLAGVTYNEQFF.

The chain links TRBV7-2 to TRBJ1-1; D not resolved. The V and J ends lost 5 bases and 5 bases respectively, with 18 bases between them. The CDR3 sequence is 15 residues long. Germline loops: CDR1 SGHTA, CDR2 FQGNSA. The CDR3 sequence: CASSGHGLFGTEAFF. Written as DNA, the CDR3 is TGTGCCAGCAGCGGCCACGGTCTCTTTGGGACTGAAGCTTTCTTT.

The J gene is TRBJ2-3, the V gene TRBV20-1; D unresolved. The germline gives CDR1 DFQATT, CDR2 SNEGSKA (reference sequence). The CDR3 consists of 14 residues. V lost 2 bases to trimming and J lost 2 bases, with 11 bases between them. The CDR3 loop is CSARMARDTDTQYF. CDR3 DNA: TGCAGTGCTAGAATGGCTAGGGACACAGATACGCAGTATTTT.

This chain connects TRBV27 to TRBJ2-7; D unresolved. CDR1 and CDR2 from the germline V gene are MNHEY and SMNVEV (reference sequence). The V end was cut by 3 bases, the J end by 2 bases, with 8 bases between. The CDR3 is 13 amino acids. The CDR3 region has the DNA TGTGCCAGCAGTTTGATACAGACCTACGAGCAGTACTTC. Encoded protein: CASSLIQTYEQYF.

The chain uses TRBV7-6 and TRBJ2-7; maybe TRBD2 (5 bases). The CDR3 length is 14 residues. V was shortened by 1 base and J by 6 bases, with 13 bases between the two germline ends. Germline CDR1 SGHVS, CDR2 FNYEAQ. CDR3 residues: CASSLDREGAEQYF. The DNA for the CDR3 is TGTGCCAGCAGCTTAGATCGCGAGGGCGCCGAGCAGTACTTC.

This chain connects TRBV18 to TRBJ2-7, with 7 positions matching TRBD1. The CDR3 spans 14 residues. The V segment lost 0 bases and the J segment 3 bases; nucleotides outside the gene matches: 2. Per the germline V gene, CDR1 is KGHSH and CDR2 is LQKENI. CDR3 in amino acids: CASSPPGTDYEQYF. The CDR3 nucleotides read TGTGCCAGCTCACCACCTGGGACAGACTACGAGCAGTACTTC.

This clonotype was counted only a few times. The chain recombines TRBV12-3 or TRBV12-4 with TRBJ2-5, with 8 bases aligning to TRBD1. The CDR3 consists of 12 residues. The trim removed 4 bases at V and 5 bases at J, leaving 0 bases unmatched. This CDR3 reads CASSWDRETQYF. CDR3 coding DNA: TGTGCCAGCAGTTGGGACAGGGAGACCCAGTACTTC.

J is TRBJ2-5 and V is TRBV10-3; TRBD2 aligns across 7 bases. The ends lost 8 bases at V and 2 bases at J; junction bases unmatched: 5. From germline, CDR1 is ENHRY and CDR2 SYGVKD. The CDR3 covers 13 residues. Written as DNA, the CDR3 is TGTGCCATCTCGGGGACTACACAAGAGACCCAGTACTTC. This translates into CAISGTTQETQYF.

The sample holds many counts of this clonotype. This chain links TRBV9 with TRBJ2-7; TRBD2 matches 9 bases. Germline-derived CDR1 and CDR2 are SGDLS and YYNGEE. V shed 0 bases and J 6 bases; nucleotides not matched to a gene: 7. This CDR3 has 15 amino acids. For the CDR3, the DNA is TGTGCCAGCAGCGTAGAAGCGGGAGGAACTAGCGAGCAGTACTTC. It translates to CASSVEAGGTSEQYF.